This TCR beta chain derives from a study of cytomegalovirus exposure and HLA in healthy donors. Looking at the study overall: Early released data comprised 80 million to 90 million unique TCRs from HLA-typed donors.

The PCR employed 60 Vbeta primers together with 13 Jbeta primers. Data came from immunoSEQ multiplex PCR; TCRdb stores just in-frame clones and leaves some out. There are under 200,000 clones in the sample; less than 80% occur only once, and under 0.9% lies in the top ten. The CDR3 spans 17 residues. In germline, CDR1 is SGHRS, CDR2 YFSETQ. V trimming: 6 bases; J trimming: 2 bases; junction bases outside the gene matches: 14. The study's findings and limits: Upon later analysis, HLA-associated TCR beta chains proved more clonally expanded than other, equally common chains. A few chains tied to CMV proved CMV antigen-specific in vitro. Donors were assumed by presence/absence analyses to have roughly uniform sequencing depth.

With regard to this clone: The antigen is undetermined.

This chain links TRBV5-1 with TRBJ2-5; 9 nucleotides align to TRBD2. The sequenced sample consisted of PBMCs. This receptor was taken from a woman between 35 and 50 years old in good health and CMV-seronegative. The CDR3 region has the DNA TGCGCCAGCAAGGGCGGGGGGGTAAGCTGGGAGCAAGAGACCCAGTACTTC. As protein: CASKGGGVSWEQETQYF.